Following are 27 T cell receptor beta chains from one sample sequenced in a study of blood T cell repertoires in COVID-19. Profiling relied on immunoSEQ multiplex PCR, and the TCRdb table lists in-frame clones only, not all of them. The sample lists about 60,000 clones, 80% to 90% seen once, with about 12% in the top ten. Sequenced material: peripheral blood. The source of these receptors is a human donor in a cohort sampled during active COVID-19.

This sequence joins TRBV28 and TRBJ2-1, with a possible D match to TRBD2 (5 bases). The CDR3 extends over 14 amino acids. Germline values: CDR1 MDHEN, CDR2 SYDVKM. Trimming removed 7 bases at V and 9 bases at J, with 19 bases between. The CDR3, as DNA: TGTGCCAGCAAAACTGAGGGATCCTTCAGTGAGCAGTTCTTC. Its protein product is CASKTEGSFSEQFF.

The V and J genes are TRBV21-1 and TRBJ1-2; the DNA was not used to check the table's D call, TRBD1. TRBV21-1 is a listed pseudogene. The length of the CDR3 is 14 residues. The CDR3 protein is CASSKVCQGDGYTF. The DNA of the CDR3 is TGTGCCAGCAGCAAAGTGTGCCAGGGGGATGGCTACACCTTC.

The CDR3 loop is CASRPAGASNQPQHF. Written as DNA, the CDR3 is TGTGCCAGCAGACCAGCAGGGGCTAGCAATCAGCCCCAGCATTTT. V is TRBV28 and J is TRBJ1-5; possibly TRBD1 for D (6 bases). V was shortened by 6 bases and J by 0 bases, with 12 bases between the two germline ends. The CDR3 sequence is 15 residues long. The V gene's germline CDR1 is MDHEN and CDR2 SYDVKM.

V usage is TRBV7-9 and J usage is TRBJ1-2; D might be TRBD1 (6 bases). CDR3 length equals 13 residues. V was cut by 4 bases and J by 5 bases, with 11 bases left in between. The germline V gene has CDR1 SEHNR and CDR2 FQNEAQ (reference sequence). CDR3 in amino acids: CASSSGGEYGYTF. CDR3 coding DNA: TGTGCCAGCAGCTCGGGGGGCGAATATGGCTACACCTTC.

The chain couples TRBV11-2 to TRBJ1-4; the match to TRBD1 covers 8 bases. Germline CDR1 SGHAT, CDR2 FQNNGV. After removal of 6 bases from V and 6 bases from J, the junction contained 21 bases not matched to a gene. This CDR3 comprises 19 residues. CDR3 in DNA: TGTGCCAGCAGTTTACCCCGGGACAGGTCGCCGGCAAAAGATGAAAAACTGTTTTTT. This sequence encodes CASSLPRDRSPAKDEKLFF.

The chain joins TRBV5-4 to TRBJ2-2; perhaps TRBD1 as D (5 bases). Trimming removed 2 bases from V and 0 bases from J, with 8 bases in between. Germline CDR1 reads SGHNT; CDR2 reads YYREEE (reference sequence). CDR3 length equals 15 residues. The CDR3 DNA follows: TGTGCCAGCAGCTTTGACAGAGCGAACACCGGGGAGCTGTTTTTT. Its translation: CASSFDRANTGELFF.

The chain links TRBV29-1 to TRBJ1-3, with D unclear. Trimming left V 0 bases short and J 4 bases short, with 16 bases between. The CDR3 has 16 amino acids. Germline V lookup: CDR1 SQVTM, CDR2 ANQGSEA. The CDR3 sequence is CSVEEIVADLGNTIYF. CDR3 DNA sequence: TGCAGCGTTGAAGAAATCGTAGCCGATTTGGGAAACACCATATATTTT. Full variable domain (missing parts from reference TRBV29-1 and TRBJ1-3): SAVISQKPSRDICQRGTSLTIQCQVDSQVTMMFWYRQQPGQSLTLIATANQGSEATYESGFVIDKFPISRPNLTFSTLTVSNMSPEDSSIYLCSVEEIVADLGNTIYFGEGSWLTVV.

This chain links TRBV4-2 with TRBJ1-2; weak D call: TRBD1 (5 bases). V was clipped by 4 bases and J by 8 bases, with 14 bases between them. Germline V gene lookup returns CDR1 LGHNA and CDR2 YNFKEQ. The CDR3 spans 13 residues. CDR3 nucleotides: TGTGCCAGCAGCCCCGCACAACCAGGGGGCTACACCTTC. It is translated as CASSPAQPGGYTF.

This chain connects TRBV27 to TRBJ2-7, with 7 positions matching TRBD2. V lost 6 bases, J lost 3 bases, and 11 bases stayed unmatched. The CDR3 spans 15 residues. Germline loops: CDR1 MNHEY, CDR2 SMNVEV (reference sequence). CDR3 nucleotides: TGTGCCAGCAGCCTCACCGGGACTACCCACTACGAGCAGTACTTC. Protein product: CASSLTGTTHYEQYF.

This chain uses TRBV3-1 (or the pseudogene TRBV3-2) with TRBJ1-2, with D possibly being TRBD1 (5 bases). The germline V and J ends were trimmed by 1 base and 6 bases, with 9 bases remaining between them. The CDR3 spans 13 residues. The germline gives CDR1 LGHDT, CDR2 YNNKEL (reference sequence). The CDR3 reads CASSQALGHGYTF. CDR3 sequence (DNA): TGTGCCAGCAGCCAAGCCTTGGGGCATGGCTACACCTTC.

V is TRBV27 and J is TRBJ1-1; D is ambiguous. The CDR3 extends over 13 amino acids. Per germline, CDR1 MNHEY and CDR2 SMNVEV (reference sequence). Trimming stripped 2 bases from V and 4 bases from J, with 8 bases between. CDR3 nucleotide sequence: TGTGCCAGCAGTTTAAAAGGAGGCACTGAAGCTTTCTTT. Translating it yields CASSLKGGTEAFF.

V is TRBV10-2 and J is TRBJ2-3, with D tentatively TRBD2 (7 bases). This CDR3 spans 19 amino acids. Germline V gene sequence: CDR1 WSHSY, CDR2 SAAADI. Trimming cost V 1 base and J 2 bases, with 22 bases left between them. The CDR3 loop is CASSELGGPPEDYTDTQYF. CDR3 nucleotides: TGCGCCAGCAGTGAGTTGGGGGGGCCGCCCGAAGACTACACAGATACGCAGTATTTT.

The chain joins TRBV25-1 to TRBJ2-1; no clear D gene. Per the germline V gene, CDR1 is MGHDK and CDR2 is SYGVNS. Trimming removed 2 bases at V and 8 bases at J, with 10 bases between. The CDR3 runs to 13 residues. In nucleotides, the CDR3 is TGTGCCAGCAGTGAAGCTGGTTACTATGAGCAGTTCTTC. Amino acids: CASSEAGYYEQFF.

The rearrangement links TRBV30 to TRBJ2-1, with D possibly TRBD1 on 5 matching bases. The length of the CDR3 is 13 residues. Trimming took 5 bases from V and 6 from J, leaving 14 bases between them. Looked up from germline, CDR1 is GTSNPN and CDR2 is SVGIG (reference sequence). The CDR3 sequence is CAWVAGNINEQFF. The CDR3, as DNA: TGTGCCTGGGTGGCAGGGAACATCAATGAGCAGTTCTTC.

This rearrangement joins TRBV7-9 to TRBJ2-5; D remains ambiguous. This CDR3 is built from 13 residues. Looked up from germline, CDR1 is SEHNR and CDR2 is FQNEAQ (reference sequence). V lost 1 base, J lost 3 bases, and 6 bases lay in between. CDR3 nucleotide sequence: TGTGCCAGCAGCTTAGGAGTAGAAGAGACCCAGTACTTC. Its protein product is CASSLGVEETQYF.

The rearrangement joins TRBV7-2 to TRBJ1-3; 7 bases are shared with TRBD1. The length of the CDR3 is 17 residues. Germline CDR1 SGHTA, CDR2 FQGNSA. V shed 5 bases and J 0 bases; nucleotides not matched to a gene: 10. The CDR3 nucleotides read TGTGCCAGCAGCCTCCGGACAGGACACGGCTCTGGAAACACCATATATTTT. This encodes CASSLRTGHGSGNTIYF.

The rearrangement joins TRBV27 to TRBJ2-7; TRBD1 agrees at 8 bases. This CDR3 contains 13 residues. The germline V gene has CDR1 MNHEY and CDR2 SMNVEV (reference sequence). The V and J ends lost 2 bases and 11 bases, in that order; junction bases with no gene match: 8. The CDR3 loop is CASSLQGQDAKYF. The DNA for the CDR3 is TGTGCCAGCAGTTTACAGGGACAGGATGCTAAGTACTTC.

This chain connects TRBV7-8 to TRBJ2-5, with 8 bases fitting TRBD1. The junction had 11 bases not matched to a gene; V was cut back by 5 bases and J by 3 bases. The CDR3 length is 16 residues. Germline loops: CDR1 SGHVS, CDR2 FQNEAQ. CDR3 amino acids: CASSAPRGHEEETQYF. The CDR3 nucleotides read TGTGCCAGCAGCGCACCCAGGGGGCATGAAGAAGAGACCCAGTACTTC.

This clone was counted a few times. Written as DNA, the CDR3 is TGCGCCAGCAGCCAAGAATTACAGGGGGGTGAAAAACTGTTTTTT. The encoded protein is CASSQELQGGEKLFF. The chain combines TRBV4-3 with TRBJ1-4, with 8 bases fitting TRBD1. Per the germline V gene, CDR1 is LGHNA and CDR2 is YSLEER. The CDR3 has 15 amino acids. V lost 0 bases and J lost 7; bases outside the gene matches: 4.

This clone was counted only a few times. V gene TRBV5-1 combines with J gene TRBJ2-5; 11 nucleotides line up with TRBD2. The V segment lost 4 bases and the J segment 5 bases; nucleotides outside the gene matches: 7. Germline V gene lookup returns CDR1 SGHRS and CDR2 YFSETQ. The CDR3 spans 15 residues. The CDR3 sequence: CASSTRLAGTETQYF. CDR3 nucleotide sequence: TGCGCCAGCAGCACCCGACTAGCGGGGACTGAGACCCAGTACTTC.

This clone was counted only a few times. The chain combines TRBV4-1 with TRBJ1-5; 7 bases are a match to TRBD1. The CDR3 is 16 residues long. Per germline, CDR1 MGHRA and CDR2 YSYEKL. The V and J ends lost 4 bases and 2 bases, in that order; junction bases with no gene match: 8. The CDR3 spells CASSPRTGSGNQPQHF. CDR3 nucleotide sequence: TGCGCCAGCAGCCCCAGGACAGGCTCCGGCAATCAGCCCCAGCATTTT.

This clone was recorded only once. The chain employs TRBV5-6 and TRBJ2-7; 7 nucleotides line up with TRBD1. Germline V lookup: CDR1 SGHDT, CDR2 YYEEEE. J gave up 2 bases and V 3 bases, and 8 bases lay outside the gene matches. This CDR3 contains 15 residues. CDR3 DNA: TGTGCCAGCAGCTACATCTACAGGGGCACCTACGAGCAGTACTTC. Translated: CASSYIYRGTYEQYF.

The CDR3 loop is CASSVETGPYGYTF. CDR3 sequence (DNA): TGTGCCAGCAGCGTAGAGACAGGACCCTATGGCTACACCTTC. V and J are TRBV9 and TRBJ1-2; D is possibly TRBD1 (6 bases). This CDR3 has 14 amino acids. CDR1 and CDR2 (germline): SGDLS, YYNGEE. Deletions cut 0 bases from V and 4 bases from J, with 10 bases between.

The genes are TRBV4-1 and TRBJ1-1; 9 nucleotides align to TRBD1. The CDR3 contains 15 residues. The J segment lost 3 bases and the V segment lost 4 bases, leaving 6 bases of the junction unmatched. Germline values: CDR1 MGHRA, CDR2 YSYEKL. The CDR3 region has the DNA TGCGCCAGCAGCCGCCCGACAGGGGGATACACTGAAGCTTTCTTT. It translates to CASSRPTGGYTEAFF.

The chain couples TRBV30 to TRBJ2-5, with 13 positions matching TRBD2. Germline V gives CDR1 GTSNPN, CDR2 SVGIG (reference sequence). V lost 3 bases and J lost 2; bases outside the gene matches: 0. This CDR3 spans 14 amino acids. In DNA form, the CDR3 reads TGTGCCTGGAGGACTAGCGGGAGGCAAGAGACCCAGTACTTC. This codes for CAWRTSGRQETQYF.

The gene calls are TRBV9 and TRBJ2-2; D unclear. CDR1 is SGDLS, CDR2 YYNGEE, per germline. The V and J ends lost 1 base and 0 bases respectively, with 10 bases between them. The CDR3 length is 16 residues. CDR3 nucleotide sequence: TGTGCCAGCAGCGTATTAGTTACGGCGAACACCGGGGAGCTGTTTTTT. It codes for CASSVLVTANTGELFF.

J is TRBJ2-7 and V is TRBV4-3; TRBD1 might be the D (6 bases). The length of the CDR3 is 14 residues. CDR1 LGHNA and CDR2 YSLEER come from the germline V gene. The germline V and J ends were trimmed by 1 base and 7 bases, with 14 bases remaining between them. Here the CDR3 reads CASSQGHRDIEQYF. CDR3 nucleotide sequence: TGCGCCAGCAGCCAAGGCCACCGGGACATAGAGCAGTACTTC.